Below are 19 T cell receptor beta chains sequenced from a single sample in a study of shared clonotypes between healthy human individuals. Profiled with immunoSEQ multiplex PCR; TCRdb holds only in-frame clones, not every one. The sample yields about 490,000 clones, 79% seen once. Material: PBMCs. All receptors derive from a middle-aged woman in good health. Some clones in this sample may be carry-over from other donors' samples.

The rearrangement joins TRBV21-1 to TRBJ2-4; the table gives TRBD1 as D, unverified against the DNA. TRBV21-1 corresponds to a pseudogene. The CDR3 has 14 amino acids. The CDR3: CASSSRTGWDIQYF. CDR3 sequence (DNA): TGTGCCAGCAGTTCTAGGACAGGGTGGGACATTCAGTACTTC.

J is TRBJ2-1 and V is TRBV29-1; TRBD2 agrees at 9 bases. V lost 7 bases and J lost 12; bases outside the gene matches: 16. This CDR3 is 14 amino acids long. CDR1 and CDR2 (germline): SQVTM, ANQGSEA. The CDR3 loop is CSAIPDVSGSRQFF. DNA for the CDR3: TGCAGCGCTATTCCCGATGTTAGCGGGAGCCGGCAGTTCTTC.

The chain joins TRBV6-1 to TRBJ1-1; D remains unclear. CDR3 size: 13 residues. V dropped 0 bases and J dropped 7 bases, with 9 bases sitting between them. Germline V lookup: CDR1 MNHNS, CDR2 SASEGT. The CDR3 sequence: CASSEAGKYEAFF. CDR3 sequence (DNA): TGTGCCAGCAGTGAAGCTGGTAAATATGAAGCTTTCTTT.

The V gene is TRBV28, the J gene TRBJ2-7; 9 bases fit TRBD1. The CDR3 extends over 15 amino acids. Germline V CDR1 and CDR2: MDHEN, SYDVKM. V was pared by 5 bases and J by 3 bases, with 8 bases of the junction left unmatched. Written as DNA, the CDR3 is TGTGCCAGCAGTGCACCGGGACAGGGAGTCTACGAGCAGTACTTC. Protein product: CASSAPGQGVYEQYF.

This chain uses TRBV15 with TRBJ1-5, with 7 positions matching TRBD1. The germline gives CDR1 LNHNV, CDR2 YYDKDF (reference sequence). This CDR3 is built from 17 residues. V lost 1 base to trimming and J lost 2 bases; unmatched junction nucleotides: 8. In DNA form, the CDR3 reads TGTGCCACCAGCAGAGGGGCCGGACAGGACCGCAATCAGCCCCAGCATTTT. Its translation is CATSRGAGQDRNQPQHF.

There are a few counts of this clone. The chain joins TRBV29-1 to TRBJ1-1, with D uncertain. The CDR3 spans 15 residues. Per germline, CDR1 SQVTM and CDR2 ANQGSEA. Trimming took off 2 bases at V and 5 bases at J, with 18 bases between the two ends. Written as DNA, the CDR3 is TGCAGCGTTGAAAATAAGGTTTTGAGGGCGACTGAAGCTTTCTTT. Protein: CSVENKVLRATEAFF.

The chain combines TRBV6-1 with TRBJ1-1; no clear D. Germline V gene lookup returns CDR1 MNHNS and CDR2 SASEGT. V shed 3 bases and J shed 5 bases, with 10 bases lying between them. This CDR3 is built from 13 residues. Here the CDR3 reads CASSDRSVTEAFF. For the CDR3, the DNA is TGTGCCAGCAGTGACAGATCTGTGACTGAAGCTTTCTTT.

This clone turned up a few times. CDR3 nucleotide sequence: TGTGCCAGTAGTCCAGGGGACAGAAGAAAACTGTTTTTT. Encoded protein: CASSPGDRRKLFF. The J gene is TRBJ1-4, the V gene TRBV19; 7 bases map to TRBD1. Looked up from germline, CDR1 is LNHDA and CDR2 is SQIVND (reference sequence). The V segment lost 5 bases and the J segment 10 bases; nucleotides outside the gene matches: 7. The CDR3 has 13 residues.

This chain joins TRBV27 and TRBJ2-5; D remains ambiguous. Germline V gene data show CDR1 as MNHEY and CDR2 as SMNVEV (reference sequence). Trimming cost V 3 bases and J 0 bases, with 8 bases left between them. The CDR3 consists of 14 residues. The CDR3 here is CASSFIGHQETQYF. The CDR3 DNA reads as TGTGCCAGCAGTTTTATAGGTCACCAAGAGACCCAGTACTTC.

The J gene is TRBJ2-7, the V gene TRBV2; TRBD2 aligns across 8 bases. CDR3 size: 13 residues. Germline CDR1 SNHLY, CDR2 FYNNEI. With V trimmed by 8 bases and J by 5 bases, 8 bases remained unmatched. This CDR3 reads CASWREVGHEQYF. In DNA, the CDR3 is TGTGCCAGCTGGCGGGAGGTGGGCCACGAGCAGTACTTC. Complete variable domain (other parts from reference TRBV2 and TRBJ2-7): EPEVTQTPSHQVTQMGQEVILRCVPISNHLYFYWYRQILGQKVEFLVSFYNNEISEKSEIFDDQFSVERPDGSNFTLKIRSTKLEDSAMYFCASWREVGHEQYFGPGTRLTVT.

This rearrangement joins TRBV5-1 to TRBJ1-5; the match to TRBD1 covers 7 bases. With V trimmed by 3 bases and J by 4 bases, 4 bases remained unmatched. CDR3 length: 14 residues. Per the germline V gene, CDR1 is SGHRS and CDR2 is YFSETQ. For the CDR3, the DNA is TGCGCCAGCAGCTCGGGACAGCAAAATCAGCCCCAGCATTTT. It translates to CASSSGQQNQPQHF.

The chain has TRBV6-5 and TRBJ2-7; 10 positions match TRBD2. The trim removed 5 bases at V and 4 bases at J, leaving 8 bases unmatched. The CDR3 is 15 residues long. Germline V gives CDR1 MNHEY, CDR2 SVGAGI. CDR3 sequence: CASSPTSGIQYEQYF. CDR3 nucleotide sequence: TGTGCCAGCAGTCCAACTAGCGGGATACAGTACGAGCAGTACTTC.

V and J are TRBV13 and TRBJ2-1, with 12 bases aligning to TRBD2. Germline V CDR1 and CDR2: PRHDT, FYEKMQ (reference sequence). The CDR3 length is 16 residues. V lost 0 bases and J lost 9; bases outside the gene matches: 6. CDR3: CASSLGPGLAGREQFF. The CDR3 nucleotides are TGTGCCAGCAGCTTAGGCCCGGGACTAGCGGGCCGTGAGCAGTTCTTC.

The chain recombines TRBV5-4 with TRBJ2-5; weak D call: TRBD2 (6 bases). The assigned J gene may be wrong: the sequence end matches TRBJ2-7 better. CDR3 length: 14 amino acids. The V gene's germline CDR1 is SGHNT and CDR2 YYREEE (reference sequence). The CDR3 sequence: CASSFKTEGYEQYF. The CDR3 DNA follows: TGTGCCAGCAGCTTTAAAACGGAGGGATACGAGCAGTACTTC.

The rearrangement joins TRBV5-1 to TRBJ2-5, with D possibly being TRBD1 or TRBD2 (5 bases each). CDR3 size: 14 residues. The V gene's germline CDR1 is SGHRS and CDR2 YFSETQ. The germline V and J ends were trimmed by 1 base and 1 base, with 8 bases remaining between them. The CDR3 is CASSLLGPQETQYF. CDR3 DNA: TGCGCCAGCAGCTTGCTGGGACCCCAAGAGACCCAGTACTTC.

As concerns this clone: Other DNA sequences within the sample encode an identical CDR3. The V and J genes are TRBV19 and TRBJ2-7, with 7 bases fitting TRBD2. Germline V gene lookup returns CDR1 LNHDA and CDR2 SQIVND (reference sequence). The CDR3 totals 14 residues. Losses at the gene ends were 2 bases for V and 1 base for J; bases not matched to a gene: 2. This chain's CDR3 is CASSIPGLSYEQYF. As DNA, the CDR3 is TGTGCCAGTAGTATACCGGGACTATCCTACGAGCAGTACTTC.

CDR3 bases: TGTGCCTGCTCCCGACAGGGGCTAGAGCAGTACTTC. It codes for CACSRQGLEQYF. The chain recombines TRBV30 with TRBJ2-7; TRBD1 aligns across 8 bases. This CDR3 comprises 12 residues. Germline-derived CDR1 and CDR2 are GTSNPN and SVGIG (reference sequence). J was trimmed by 7 bases and V by 6 bases; bases with no gene match: 8.

V usage is TRBV2 and J usage is TRBJ2-2, with 7 nucleotides matching TRBD1. Losses at the gene ends were 4 bases for V and 6 bases for J; bases not matched to a gene: 5. Germline V gene lookup returns CDR1 SNHLY and CDR2 FYNNEI. The CDR3 consists of 14 residues. The CDR3, as DNA: TGTGCCAGCAGTGTGAGACAGGGTTCCGGGGAGCTGTTTTTT. Amino acid sequence: CASSVRQGSGELFF.

The chain has TRBV28 and TRBJ1-5, with D unresolved. The CDR3 is 16 residues long. From germline, CDR1 is MDHEN and CDR2 SYDVKM. V lost 5 bases and J lost 0, with 14 bases in between. CDR3: CASSKRIANSNQPQHF. CDR3 bases: TGTGCCAGCAGTAAAAGGATTGCAAATAGCAATCAGCCCCAGCATTTT. Full variable domain (outside the CDR3, taken from reference TRBV28 and TRBJ1-5): DVKVTQSSRYLVKRTGEKVFLECVQDMDHENMFWYRQDPGLGLRLIYFSYDVKMKEKGDIPEGYSVSREKKERFSLILESASTNQTSMYLCASSKRIANSNQPQHFGDGTRLSIL.